This T cell receptor (beta chain) was recovered during a study of T cells in Graves' hyperthyroidism and ophthalmopathy. This clonotype was counted ten times or more. Amplification of TCR beta CDR3 regions was performed using RNA transcripts as template. The HTBI set primed first-round TCR CDR3 RT-PCR. One entry per CDR3 protein results from TCRdb running MiXCR on the multiplex PCR reads. Among roughly 500,000 distinct CDR3 sequences listed, about 15% were seen once. Germline V gene data show CDR1 as LNHNV and CDR2 as YYDKDF (reference sequence). The V end lost 3 bases, the J end lost 2 bases, and 23 bases lay between the germline ends. The CDR3 has 18 amino acids. Uncontrolled infection, other autoimmune disease, pregnancy or lactation excluded patients.

The TCR was taken from a young woman with Graves' hyperthyroidism that later progressed to Graves' ophthalmopathy. The sample was blood. The chain uses TRBV15 and TRBJ2-7; D may match TRBD1 or TRBD2 (5 bases each). CDR3 amino acids: CATSSLRIPAGDPYEQYF. In nucleotides, the CDR3 is TGTGCCACCAGCAGCCTTCGTATCCCTGCCGGGGACCCCTACGAGCAGTACTTC.